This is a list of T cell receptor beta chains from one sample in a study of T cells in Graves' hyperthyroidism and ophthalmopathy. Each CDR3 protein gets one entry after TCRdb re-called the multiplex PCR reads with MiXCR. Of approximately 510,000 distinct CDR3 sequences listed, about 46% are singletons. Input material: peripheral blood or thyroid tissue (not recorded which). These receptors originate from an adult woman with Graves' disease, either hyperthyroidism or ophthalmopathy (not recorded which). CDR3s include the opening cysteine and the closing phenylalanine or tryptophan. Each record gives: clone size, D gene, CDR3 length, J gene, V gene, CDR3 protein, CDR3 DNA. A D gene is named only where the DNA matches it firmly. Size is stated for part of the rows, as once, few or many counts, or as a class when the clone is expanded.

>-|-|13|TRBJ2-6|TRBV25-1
CASGLGGANVLTF
TGTGCCAGCGGACTGGGAGGGGCCAACGTCCTGACTTTC
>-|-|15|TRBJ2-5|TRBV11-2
CASSLSEVRRETQYF
TGTGCCAGCAGCTTAAGTGAAGTCCGGAGGGAGACCCAGTACTTC
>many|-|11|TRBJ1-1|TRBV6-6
CASSYSTEAFF
TGTGCCAGCAGTTACAGCACTGAAGCTTTCTTT
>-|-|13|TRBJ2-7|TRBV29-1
CSGRDSAFDEQYF
TGCAGCGGACGGGACTCCGCCTTTGACGAGCAGTACTTC
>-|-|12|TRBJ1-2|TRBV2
CASRGTGGRAIF
TGTGCCAGCAGAGGCACTGGGGGACGGGCCATCTTC
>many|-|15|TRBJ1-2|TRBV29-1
CSVEDRATEGYGYTF
TGCAGCGTTGAAGATCGGGCAACAGAGGGGTATGGCTACACCTTC
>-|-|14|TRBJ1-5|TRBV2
CASNLNGREETQHF
TGTGCCAGCAACCTCAACGGACGGGAAGAGACCCAGCATTTT
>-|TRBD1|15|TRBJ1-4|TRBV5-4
CASSTGGQGNEKLFF
TGTGCCAGCAGCACAGGGGGCCAAGGGAATGAAAAACTGTTTTTT
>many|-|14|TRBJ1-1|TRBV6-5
CASSYSDRNTEAFF
TGTGCCAGCAGTTACTCGGACAGGAACACTGAAGCTTTCTTT
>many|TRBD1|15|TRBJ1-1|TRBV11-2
CASSSQGTGNTEAFF
TGTGCCAGCAGCTCCCAAGGGACAGGGAACACTGAAGCTTTCTTT
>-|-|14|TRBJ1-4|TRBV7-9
CASSPNRENEKLFF
TGTGCCAGCAGCCCAAACAGGGAGAATGAAAAACTGTTTTTT
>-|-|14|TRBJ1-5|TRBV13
CASTHGRGNQPQHF
TGTGCCAGCACCCACGGTAGGGGCAATCAGCCCCAGCATTTT
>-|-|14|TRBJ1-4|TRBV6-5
CASRLSGAKGKLFF
TGTGCCAGCAGACTATCCGGGGCGAAGGGAAAACTGTTTTTT
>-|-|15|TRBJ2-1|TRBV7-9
CASSPPSGSYNEQFF
TGTGCCAGCAGCCCCCCTTCGGGTTCCTACAATGAGCAGTTCTTC
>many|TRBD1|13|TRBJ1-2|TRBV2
CASSTGTAYGYTF
TGTGCCAGCAGCACCGGGACAGCCTATGGCTACACCTTC
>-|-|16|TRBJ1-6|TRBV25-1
CASSPGSGRGTSPLHF
TGTGCCAGCAGTCCTGGTTCCGGTAGGGGGACTTCACCCCTCCACTTT
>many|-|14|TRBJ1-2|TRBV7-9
CASSLMQGNYGYTF
TGTGCCAGCAGCTTAATGCAGGGCAACTATGGCTACACCTTC
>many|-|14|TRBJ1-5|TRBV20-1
CSAIRDFSNQPQHF
TGCAGTGCTATCCGGGACTTTAGCAATCAGCCCCAGCATTTT
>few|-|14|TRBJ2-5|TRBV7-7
CASSGMEATETQYF
TGTGCCAGCAGCGGAATGGAGGCCACAGAGACCCAGTACTTC
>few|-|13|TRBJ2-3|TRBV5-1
CASSISGADTQYF
TGCGCCAGCAGCATTTCCGGGGCAGATACGCAGTATTTT
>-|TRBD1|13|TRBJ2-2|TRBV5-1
CASSPDRNGELFF
TGTGCCAGCAGCCCGGACAGGAACGGGGAGCTGTTTTTT
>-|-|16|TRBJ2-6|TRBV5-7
CASSADANTGANVLTF
TGTGCCAGCAGCGCGGACGCGAACACTGGGGCCAACGTCCTGACTTTC
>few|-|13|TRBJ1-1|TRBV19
CASSIGAYTEAFF
TGTGCCAGTAGTATAGGGGCCTACACTGAAGCTTTCTTT
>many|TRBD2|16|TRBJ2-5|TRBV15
CATSSVLAGGKETQYF
TGTGCCACCAGCAGTGTCTTAGCGGGAGGTAAAGAGACCCAGTACTTC